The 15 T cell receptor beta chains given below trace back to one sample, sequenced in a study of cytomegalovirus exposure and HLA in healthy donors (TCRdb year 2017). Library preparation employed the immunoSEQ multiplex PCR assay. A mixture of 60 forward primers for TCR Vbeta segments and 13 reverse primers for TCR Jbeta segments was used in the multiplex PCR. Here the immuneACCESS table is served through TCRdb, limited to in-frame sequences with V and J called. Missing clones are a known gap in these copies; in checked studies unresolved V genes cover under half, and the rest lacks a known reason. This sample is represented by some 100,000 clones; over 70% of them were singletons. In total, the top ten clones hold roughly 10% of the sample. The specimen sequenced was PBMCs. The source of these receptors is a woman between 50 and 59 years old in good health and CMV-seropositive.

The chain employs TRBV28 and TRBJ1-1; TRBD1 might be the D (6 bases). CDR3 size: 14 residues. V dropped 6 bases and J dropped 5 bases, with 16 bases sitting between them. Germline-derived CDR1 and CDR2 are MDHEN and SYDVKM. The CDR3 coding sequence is TGTGCCAGCAGCCGATACGGCAGGGGAACTGAAGCTTTCTTT. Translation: CASSRYGRGTEAFF.

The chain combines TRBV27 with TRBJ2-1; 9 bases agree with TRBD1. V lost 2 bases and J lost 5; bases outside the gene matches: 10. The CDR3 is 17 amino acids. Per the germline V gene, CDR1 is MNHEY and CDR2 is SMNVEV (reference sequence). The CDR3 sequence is CASSLPATGGLNNEQFF. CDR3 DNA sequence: TGTGCCAGCAGTTTACCCGCGACAGGGGGTTTGAACAATGAGCAGTTCTTC.

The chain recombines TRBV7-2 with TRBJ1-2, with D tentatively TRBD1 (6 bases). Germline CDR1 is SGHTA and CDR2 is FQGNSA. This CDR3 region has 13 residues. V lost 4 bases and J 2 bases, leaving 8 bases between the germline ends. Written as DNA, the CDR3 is TGTGCCAGCAGCTCGACAGGAAACTATGGCTACACCTTC. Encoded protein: CASSSTGNYGYTF.

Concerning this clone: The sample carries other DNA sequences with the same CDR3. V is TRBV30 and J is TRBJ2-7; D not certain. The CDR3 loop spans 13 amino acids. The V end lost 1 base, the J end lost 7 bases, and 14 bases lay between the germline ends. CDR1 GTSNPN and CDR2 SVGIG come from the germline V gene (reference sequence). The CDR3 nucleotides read TGTGCCTGGAGTGGTAAGCCCCCTAGGGAGCAGTACTTC. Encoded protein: CAWSGKPPREQYF.

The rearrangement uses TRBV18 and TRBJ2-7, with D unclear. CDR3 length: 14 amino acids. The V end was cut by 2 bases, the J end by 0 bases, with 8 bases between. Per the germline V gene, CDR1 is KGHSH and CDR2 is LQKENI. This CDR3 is CASSPKRDSYEQYF. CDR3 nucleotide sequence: TGTGCCAGCTCACCAAAGCGAGACTCCTACGAGCAGTACTTC.

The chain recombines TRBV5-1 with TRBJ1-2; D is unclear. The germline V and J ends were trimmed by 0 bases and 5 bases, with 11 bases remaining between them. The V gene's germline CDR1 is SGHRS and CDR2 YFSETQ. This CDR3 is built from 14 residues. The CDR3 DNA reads TGCGCCAGCAGCTTGGCGGCCGGGGAGTATGGCTACACCTTC. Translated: CASSLAAGEYGYTF.

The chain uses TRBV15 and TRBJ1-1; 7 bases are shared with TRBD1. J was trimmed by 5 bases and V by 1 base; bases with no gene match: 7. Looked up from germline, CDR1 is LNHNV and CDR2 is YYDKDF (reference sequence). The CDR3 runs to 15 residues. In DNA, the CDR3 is TGTGCCACCAGCAGAGGTCCGACAGGGAAGACTGAAGCTTTCTTT. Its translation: CATSRGPTGKTEAFF.

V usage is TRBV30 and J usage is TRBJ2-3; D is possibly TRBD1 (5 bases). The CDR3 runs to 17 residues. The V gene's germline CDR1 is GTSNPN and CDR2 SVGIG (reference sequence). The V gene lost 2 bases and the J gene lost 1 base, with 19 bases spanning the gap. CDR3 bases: TGTGCCTGGAGTTGGGGTGGTAGGACAAGGGGCACAGATACGCAGTATTTT. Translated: CAWSWGGRTRGTDTQYF.

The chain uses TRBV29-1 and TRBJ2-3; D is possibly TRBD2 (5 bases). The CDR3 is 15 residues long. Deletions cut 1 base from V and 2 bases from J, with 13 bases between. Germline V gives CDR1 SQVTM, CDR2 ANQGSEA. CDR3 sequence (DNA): TGCAGCGTTGAAGGCGGGCAGCCCATCACAGATACGCAGTATTTT. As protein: CSVEGGQPITDTQYF.

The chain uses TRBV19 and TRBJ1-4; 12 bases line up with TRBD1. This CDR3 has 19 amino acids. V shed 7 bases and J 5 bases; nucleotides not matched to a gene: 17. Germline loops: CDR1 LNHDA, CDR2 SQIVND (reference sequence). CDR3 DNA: TGTGCCAGTACCCCACTGGGACAGGGGGCGGGGGTAGGCAATGAAAAACTGTTTTTT. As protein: CASTPLGQGAGVGNEKLFF.

In DNA form, the CDR3 reads TGTGCCAGCGGGCCCGTTAGCGGTACTGAAGCTTTCTTT. Encoded protein: CASGPVSGTEAFF. The chain recombines TRBV6-6 with TRBJ1-1; D gene ambiguous. This CDR3 is built from 13 residues. Germline V gives CDR1 MNHNY, CDR2 SVGAGI (reference sequence). Trimming removed 8 bases at V and 5 bases at J, with 15 bases between.

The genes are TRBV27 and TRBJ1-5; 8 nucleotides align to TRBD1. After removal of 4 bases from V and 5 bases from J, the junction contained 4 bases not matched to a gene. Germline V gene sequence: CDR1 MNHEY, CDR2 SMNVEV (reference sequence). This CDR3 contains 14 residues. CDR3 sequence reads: CASSSPTGDQPQHF. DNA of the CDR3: TGTGCCAGCAGTTCCCCGACAGGGGATCAGCCCCAGCATTTT.

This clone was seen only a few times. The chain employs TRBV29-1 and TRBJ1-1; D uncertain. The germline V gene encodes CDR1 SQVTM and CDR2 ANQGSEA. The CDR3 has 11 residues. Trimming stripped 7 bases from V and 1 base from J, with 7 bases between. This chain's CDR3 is CSASGNTEAFF. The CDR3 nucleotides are TGCAGCGCCTCAGGGAACACTGAAGCTTTCTTT.

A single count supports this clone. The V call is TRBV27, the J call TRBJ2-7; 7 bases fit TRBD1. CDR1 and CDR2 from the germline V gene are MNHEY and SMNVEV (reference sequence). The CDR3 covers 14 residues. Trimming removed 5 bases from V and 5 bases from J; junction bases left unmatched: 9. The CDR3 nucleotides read TGTGCCAGCAGTAACCCACAGGGGAGCAACGAGCAGTACTTC. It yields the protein CASSNPQGSNEQYF.

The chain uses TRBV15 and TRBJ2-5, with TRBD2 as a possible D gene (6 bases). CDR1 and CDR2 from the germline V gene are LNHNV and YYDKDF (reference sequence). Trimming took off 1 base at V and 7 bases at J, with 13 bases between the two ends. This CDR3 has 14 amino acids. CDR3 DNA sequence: TGTGCCACCAGCAGAGGAGGCGGGGTCGCGACCCAGTACTTC. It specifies CATSRGGGVATQYF.